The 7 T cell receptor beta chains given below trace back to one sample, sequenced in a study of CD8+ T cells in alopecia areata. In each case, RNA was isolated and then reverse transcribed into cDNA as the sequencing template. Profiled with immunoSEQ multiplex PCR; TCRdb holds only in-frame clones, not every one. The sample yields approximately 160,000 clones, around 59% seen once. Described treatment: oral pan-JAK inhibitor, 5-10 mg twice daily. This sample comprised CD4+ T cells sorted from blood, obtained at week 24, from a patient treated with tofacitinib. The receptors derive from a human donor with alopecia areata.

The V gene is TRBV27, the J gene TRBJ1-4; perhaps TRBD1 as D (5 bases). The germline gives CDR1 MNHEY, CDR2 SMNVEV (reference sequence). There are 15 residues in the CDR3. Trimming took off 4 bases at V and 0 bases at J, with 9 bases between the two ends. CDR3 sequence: CASSWGGATNEKLFF. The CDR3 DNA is TGTGCCAGCAGTTGGGGGGGAGCAACTAATGAAAAACTGTTTTTT.

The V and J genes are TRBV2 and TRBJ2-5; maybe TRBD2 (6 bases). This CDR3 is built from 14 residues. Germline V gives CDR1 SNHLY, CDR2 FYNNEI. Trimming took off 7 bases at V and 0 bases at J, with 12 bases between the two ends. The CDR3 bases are TGTGCCAGCAACCAGCGGGCATACCAAGAGACCCAGTACTTC. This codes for CASNQRAYQETQYF.

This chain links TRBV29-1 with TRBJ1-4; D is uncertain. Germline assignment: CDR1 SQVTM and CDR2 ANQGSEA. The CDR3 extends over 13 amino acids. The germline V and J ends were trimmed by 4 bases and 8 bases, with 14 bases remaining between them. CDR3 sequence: CSVVWGISEKLFF. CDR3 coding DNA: TGCAGCGTTGTTTGGGGAATCAGCGAAAAACTGTTTTTT.

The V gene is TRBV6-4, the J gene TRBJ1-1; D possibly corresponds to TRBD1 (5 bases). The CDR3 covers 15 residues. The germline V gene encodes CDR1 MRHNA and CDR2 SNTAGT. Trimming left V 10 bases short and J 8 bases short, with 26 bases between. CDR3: CATTGVTLGWKEAFF. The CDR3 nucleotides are TGTGCCACCACGGGGGTAACTTTGGGCTGGAAGGAAGCTTTCTTT.

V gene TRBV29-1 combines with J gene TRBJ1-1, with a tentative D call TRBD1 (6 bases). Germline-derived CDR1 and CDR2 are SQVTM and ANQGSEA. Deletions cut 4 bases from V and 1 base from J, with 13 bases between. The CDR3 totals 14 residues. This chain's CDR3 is CSVVLQGRNTEAFF. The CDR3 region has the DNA TGCAGCGTTGTTTTGCAGGGGCGGAACACTGAAGCTTTCTTT. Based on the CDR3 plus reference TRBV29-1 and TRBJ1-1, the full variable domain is SAVISQKPSRDICQRGTSLTIQCQVDSQVTMMFWYRQQPGQSLTLIATANQGSEATYESGFVIDKFPISRPNLTFSTLTVSNMSPEDSSIYLCSVVLQGRNTEAFFGQGTRLTVV.

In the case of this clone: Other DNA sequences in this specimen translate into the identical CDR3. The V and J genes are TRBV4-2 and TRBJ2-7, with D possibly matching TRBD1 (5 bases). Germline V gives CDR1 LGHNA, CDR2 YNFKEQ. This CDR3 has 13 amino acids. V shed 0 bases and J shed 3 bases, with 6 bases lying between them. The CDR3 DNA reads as TGTGCCAGCAGCCAAGATGACAGCTACGAGCAGTACTTC. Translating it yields CASSQDDSYEQYF.

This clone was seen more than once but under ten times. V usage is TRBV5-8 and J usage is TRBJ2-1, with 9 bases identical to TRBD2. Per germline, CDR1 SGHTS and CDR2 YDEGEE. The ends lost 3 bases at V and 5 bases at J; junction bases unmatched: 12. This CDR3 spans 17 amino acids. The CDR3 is CASSWRGSGGIDNEQFF. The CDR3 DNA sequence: TGTGCCAGCAGCTGGCGAGGAAGCGGGGGGATTGACAATGAGCAGTTCTTC.